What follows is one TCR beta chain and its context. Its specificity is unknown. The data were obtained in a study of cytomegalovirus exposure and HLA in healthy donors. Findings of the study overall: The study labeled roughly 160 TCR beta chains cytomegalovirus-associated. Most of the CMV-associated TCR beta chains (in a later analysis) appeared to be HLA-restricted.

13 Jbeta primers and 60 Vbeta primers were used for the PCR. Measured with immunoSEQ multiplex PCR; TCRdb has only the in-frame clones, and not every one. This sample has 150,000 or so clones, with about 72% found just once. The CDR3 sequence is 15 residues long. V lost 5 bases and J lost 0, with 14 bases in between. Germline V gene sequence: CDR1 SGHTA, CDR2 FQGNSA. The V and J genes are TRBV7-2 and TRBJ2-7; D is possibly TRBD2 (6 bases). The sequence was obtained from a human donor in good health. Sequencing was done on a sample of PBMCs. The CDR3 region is CASSLLGGSSYEQYF. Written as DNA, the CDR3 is TGTGCCAGCAGCCTCCTTGGGGGGAGCTCCTACGAGCAGTACTTC.